The present entry profiles one T cell receptor (beta chain) with its context. Barcoded TCR alpha and TCR beta cDNA libraries with UMIs came from 5'RACE using constant-segment primers. TCRdb re-derived calls from the 5' RACE reads in MiXCR, one entry per CDR3 protein. The data contain approximately 560,000 distinct CDR3 sequences, approximately 15% of them seen just once; the ten biggest clones take up about 7.4%. This specimen belongs to a study of T-cell memory formation after mild COVID-19. Study summary: Most TCR clusters belonged to a single donor.

The source of this sequence is an adult woman who had mild COVID-19 (a few samples of this study predate the infection). Cell type and time point are not known. Material for sequencing was PBMCs or a T cell subset sorted from them (not recorded which).

CDR3 bases: TGTGCCAGCAGGGATGACAGGGCCTACGAGCAGTACTTC. This codes for CASRDDRAYEQYF. The chain couples TRBV2 to TRBJ2-7; 7 nucleotides match TRBD1. The ends lost 6 bases at V and 2 bases at J; junction bases unmatched: 4. The germline CDR1 and CDR2 sequences are SNHLY and FYNNEI. CDR3 length: 13 residues.